A selection of T cell receptor beta chains follows, all from one sample in a study of cytomegalovirus exposure and HLA in healthy donors. The protocol was immunoSEQ multiplex PCR, while the TCRdb copy is restricted to in-frame clones and leaves out a portion. The table includes roughly 220,000 clones, around 80% detected once. Input material: PBMCs. The receptors were gathered from a man aged 50 to 60 in good health and CMV-seronegative. CDR3s include the opening cysteine and the closing phenylalanine or tryptophan. A D gene is named only where the DNA matches it firmly. Only some rows state a clone size, as once, few, many or a class for expanded clones.

d_call: TRBD2; cdr3_length: 14; j_call: TRBJ2-1; clone_size: few; v_call: TRBV30; cdr3_nt: TGTGCCTGGGATCGGGAGGTATCCTACAATGAGCAGTTCTTC; cdr3_aa: CAWDREVSYNEQFF
d_call: -; cdr3_length: 13; j_call: TRBJ2-1; clone_size: -; v_call: TRBV7-9; cdr3_nt: TGTGCCAGCACTATGCCAGACGGGATTCCGACGTTCTTC; cdr3_aa: CASTMPDGIPTFF
d_call: -; cdr3_length: 15; j_call: TRBJ1-1; clone_size: -; v_call: TRBV9; cdr3_nt: TGTGCCAGCAGCGTTAGACAAGACATGAACACTGAAGCTTTCTTT; cdr3_aa: CASSVRQDMNTEAFF
d_call: -; cdr3_length: 14; j_call: TRBJ1-1; clone_size: -; v_call: TRBV28; cdr3_nt: TGTGCCAGCAGTTTGGTACGGGACTACACTGAAGCTTTCTTT; cdr3_aa: CASSLVRDYTEAFF
d_call: -; cdr3_length: 19; j_call: TRBJ2-2; clone_size: -; v_call: TRBV5-1; cdr3_nt: TGCGCCAGCGTACCGCCGGGACAACTTAACTATTCCTACACCGGGGAGCTGTTTTTT; cdr3_aa: CASVPPGQLNYSYTGELFF
d_call: TRBD1; cdr3_length: 15; j_call: TRBJ1-1; clone_size: -; v_call: TRBV5-4; cdr3_nt: TGTGCCAGCAGCTTGGGACAGGGGAGGAACACTGAAGCTTTCTTT; cdr3_aa: CASSLGQGRNTEAFF
d_call: TRBD2; cdr3_length: 15; j_call: TRBJ2-3; clone_size: -; v_call: TRBV9; cdr3_nt: TGTGCCAGCAGCTTCGGGACTAGCGGCACAGATACGCAGTATTTT; cdr3_aa: CASSFGTSGTDTQYF
d_call: TRBD1; cdr3_length: 15; j_call: TRBJ1-5; clone_size: -; v_call: TRBV6-1; cdr3_nt: TGTGCCAGCAGAGGGGGACAGGGGGTTATTCAGCCCCAGCATTTT; cdr3_aa: CASRGGQGVIQPQHF
d_call: TRBD2; cdr3_length: 14; j_call: TRBJ2-7; clone_size: -; v_call: TRBV4-1; cdr3_nt: TGCGCCAGCAGACAAGTCGGCGGGAGTCACGAGCAGTACTTC; cdr3_aa: CASRQVGGSHEQYF
d_call: TRBD1; cdr3_length: 14; j_call: TRBJ2-1; clone_size: -; v_call: TRBV27; cdr3_nt: TGTGCCAGCAGTTTCGGGGACAGGGACAATGAGCAGTTCTTC; cdr3_aa: CASSFGDRDNEQFF
d_call: TRBD2; cdr3_length: 14; j_call: TRBJ2-1; clone_size: -; v_call: TRBV28; cdr3_nt: TGTGCCCTTAAGGCGGGACTAGCGAACAATGAGCAGTTCTTC; cdr3_aa: CALKAGLANNEQFF
d_call: -; cdr3_length: 14; j_call: TRBJ2-7; clone_size: -; v_call: TRBV9; cdr3_nt: TGTGCCAGCAGCGTAAACCCGGACTACTACGAGCAGTACTTC; cdr3_aa: CASSVNPDYYEQYF
d_call: -; cdr3_length: 15; j_call: TRBJ1-5; clone_size: -; v_call: TRBV6-1; cdr3_nt: TGTGCCAGCAGTGATCCCCGGGGGAGAATTCAGCCCCAGCATTTT; cdr3_aa: CASSDPRGRIQPQHF
d_call: -; cdr3_length: 15; j_call: TRBJ1-5; clone_size: -; v_call: TRBV28; cdr3_nt: TGTGCCAGCAGTAACCTTGACAGCTCCAATCAGCCCCAGCATTTT; cdr3_aa: CASSNLDSSNQPQHF
d_call: -; cdr3_length: 13; j_call: TRBJ1-1; clone_size: -; v_call: TRBV5-6; cdr3_nt: TGTGCCAGCAGCTTGGGTGTCGGGACTGAAGCTTTCTTT; cdr3_aa: CASSLGVGTEAFF
d_call: -; cdr3_length: 13; j_call: TRBJ2-7; clone_size: few; v_call: TRBV2; cdr3_nt: TGTGCCAGCACCTACGGCGGAACCTACGAGCAGTACTTC; cdr3_aa: CASTYGGTYEQYF
d_call: -; cdr3_length: 14; j_call: TRBJ1-4; clone_size: -; v_call: TRBV28; cdr3_nt: TGTGCCAGCAGTAAGGCAGGGCGAGAGGAAAAACTGTTTTTT; cdr3_aa: CASSKAGREEKLFF
d_call: TRBD2; cdr3_length: 14; j_call: TRBJ2-5; clone_size: -; v_call: TRBV9; cdr3_nt: TGTGCCAGCAGCCGACAAGCGGGAGGGGAGACCCAGTACTTC; cdr3_aa: CASSRQAGGETQYF
d_call: -; cdr3_length: 16; j_call: TRBJ1-5; clone_size: -; v_call: TRBV5-8; cdr3_nt: TGTGCCAGCAGCTTGGCGGCCAACGCGGGGACCCAGCCCCAGCATTTT; cdr3_aa: CASSLAANAGTQPQHF
d_call: -; cdr3_length: 13; j_call: TRBJ1-5; clone_size: few; v_call: TRBV27; cdr3_nt: TGTGCCAGCAGTTGGGTTAGGGGTCAGCCCCAGCATTTT; cdr3_aa: CASSWVRGQPQHF
d_call: -; cdr3_length: 13; j_call: TRBJ1-2; clone_size: -; v_call: TRBV2; cdr3_nt: TGTGCCAGCAAGAGAGGACACGCCTATGGCTACACCTTC; cdr3_aa: CASKRGHAYGYTF
d_call: -; cdr3_length: 12; j_call: TRBJ2-5; clone_size: -; v_call: TRBV7-2; cdr3_nt: TGTGCCAGCAGCGCCGACCACGGGCGGGGGTACTTC; cdr3_aa: CASSADHGRGYF
d_call: -; cdr3_length: 16; j_call: TRBJ1-5; clone_size: -; v_call: TRBV30; cdr3_nt: TGTGCCTGGAACCCGGGAGGGGCCGATGGCAATCAGCCCCAGCATTTT; cdr3_aa: CAWNPGGADGNQPQHF
d_call: TRBD2; cdr3_length: 19; j_call: TRBJ2-3; clone_size: -; v_call: TRBV4-1; cdr3_nt: TGCGCCAGCAGCCAAGTTCCTAGCGGGAGGGCCGTTGGAACAGATACGCAGTATTTT; cdr3_aa: CASSQVPSGRAVGTDTQYF
d_call: -; cdr3_length: 17; j_call: TRBJ1-6; clone_size: -; v_call: TRBV27; cdr3_nt: TGTGCCAGCAGTTCCCGGACTCGCAGCTCCTATAATTCACCCCTCCACTTT; cdr3_aa: CASSSRTRSSYNSPLHF
d_call: TRBD2; cdr3_length: 15; j_call: TRBJ2-7; clone_size: -; v_call: TRBV4-1; cdr3_nt: TGCGCCAGCAGCCAAGTAGCGGGCCTGGCCTACGAGCAGTACTTC; cdr3_aa: CASSQVAGLAYEQYF
d_call: -; cdr3_length: 17; j_call: TRBJ1-5; clone_size: once; v_call: TRBV1; cdr3_nt: TGCACCAGCAGCCACAGAAGGGACAACTATAGCAATCAGCCCCAGCATTTT; cdr3_aa: CTSSHRRDNYSNQPQHF
d_call: TRBD1; cdr3_length: 14; j_call: TRBJ2-7; clone_size: -; v_call: TRBV4-1; cdr3_nt: TGCGCCAGCAGCTCACAGGGGGCAGGGGCCGAGCAGTACTTC; cdr3_aa: CASSSQGAGAEQYF
d_call: TRBD2; cdr3_length: 15; j_call: TRBJ2-7; clone_size: -; v_call: TRBV28; cdr3_nt: TGTGCCAGCAGTCGAAAGACTAGCGGGAGGTACGAGCAGTACTTC; cdr3_aa: CASSRKTSGRYEQYF
d_call: -; cdr3_length: 15; j_call: TRBJ1-2; clone_size: few; v_call: TRBV29-1; cdr3_nt: TGCAGCGTGAGTGCTACCGTCGGGGGAAACGGTGGCTACACCTTC; cdr3_aa: CSVSATVGGNGGYTF
d_call: -; cdr3_length: 12; j_call: TRBJ2-1; clone_size: -; v_call: TRBV10-1; cdr3_nt: TGCGCCAGCAATTCACCGGGATCCGAGCAGTTCTTC; cdr3_aa: CASNSPGSEQFF
d_call: TRBD1; cdr3_length: 15; j_call: TRBJ2-7; clone_size: -; v_call: TRBV2; cdr3_nt: TGTGCCAGCAGTGAACTCGGGACAGGCTCCTACGAGCAGTACTTC; cdr3_aa: CASSELGTGSYEQYF
d_call: -; cdr3_length: 15; j_call: TRBJ1-5; clone_size: -; v_call: TRBV7-8; cdr3_nt: TGTGCCAGCAGCTCCCAGGGCCATAGCAATCAGCCCCAGCATTTT; cdr3_aa: CASSSQGHSNQPQHF
d_call: TRBD1; cdr3_length: 16; j_call: TRBJ1-1; clone_size: -; v_call: TRBV27; cdr3_nt: TGTGCCAGCAGATGGACAGGGGGTTCCCCAAACACTGAAGCTTTCTTT; cdr3_aa: CASRWTGGSPNTEAFF
d_call: -; cdr3_length: 15; j_call: TRBJ1-1; clone_size: -; v_call: TRBV5-6; cdr3_nt: TGTGCCAGCAGCCCTCTAGGGGGACAGAACACTGAAGCTTTCTTT; cdr3_aa: CASSPLGGQNTEAFF
d_call: -; cdr3_length: 13; j_call: TRBJ1-1; clone_size: -; v_call: TRBV7-9; cdr3_nt: TGTGCCAGCTGGGGGGGCAGGGTGACTGAAGCTTTCTTT; cdr3_aa: CASWGGRVTEAFF
d_call: TRBD2; cdr3_length: 15; j_call: TRBJ2-1; clone_size: -; v_call: TRBV6-5; cdr3_nt: TGTGCCAGCAGTTACCTTCTAGCGGGAGTCAATGAGCAGTTCTTC; cdr3_aa: CASSYLLAGVNEQFF
d_call: -; cdr3_length: 14; j_call: TRBJ2-2; clone_size: -; v_call: TRBV5-1; cdr3_nt: TGCGCCAGCAGCTCCGGACTATACACCGGGGAGCTGTTTTTT; cdr3_aa: CASSSGLYTGELFF
d_call: TRBD1; cdr3_length: 14; j_call: TRBJ1-5; clone_size: -; v_call: TRBV29-1; cdr3_nt: TGCAGCGTGGGGACCTTAGGGGGCGATCAGCCCCAGCATTTT; cdr3_aa: CSVGTLGGDQPQHF
d_call: TRBD1; cdr3_length: 13; j_call: TRBJ1-1; clone_size: -; v_call: TRBV6-5; cdr3_nt: TGTGCCAGCTGTCGACAGGGGTACACTGAAGCTTTCTTT; cdr3_aa: CASCRQGYTEAFF
d_call: TRBD1; cdr3_length: 17; j_call: TRBJ2-5; clone_size: -; v_call: TRBV23-1; cdr3_nt: TGCGCCAGCAGTCGTGGCCTCACGGACAGGCTTGGGCAGACCCAGTACTTC; cdr3_aa: CASSRGLTDRLGQTQYF
d_call: TRBD1; cdr3_length: 14; j_call: TRBJ1-5; clone_size: few; v_call: TRBV2; cdr3_nt: TGTGCCAGCAGCGTGGGACAGGGAAATCAGCCCCAGCATTTT; cdr3_aa: CASSVGQGNQPQHF
d_call: -; cdr3_length: 16; j_call: TRBJ2-7; clone_size: -; v_call: TRBV10-1; cdr3_nt: TGCGCCAGCATTATTCCACCGGGACATGAGAGCTACGAGCAGTACTTC; cdr3_aa: CASIIPPGHESYEQYF
d_call: -; cdr3_length: 15; j_call: TRBJ1-5; clone_size: -; v_call: TRBV10-2; cdr3_nt: TGCGCCAGCAGTGATCCATTTCAGGGCAATCAGCCCCAGCATTTT; cdr3_aa: CASSDPFQGNQPQHF
d_call: TRBD1; cdr3_length: 14; j_call: TRBJ2-7; clone_size: -; v_call: TRBV9; cdr3_nt: TGTGCCAGCAGCCTCGGGACAGGGCCAGACGAGCAGTACTTC; cdr3_aa: CASSLGTGPDEQYF
d_call: -; cdr3_length: 15; j_call: TRBJ2-7; clone_size: few; v_call: TRBV2; cdr3_nt: TGTGCCAGCAAGGCTTTGGATTCCAGGCCCATCGAGCAGTACTTC; cdr3_aa: CASKALDSRPIEQYF
d_call: -; cdr3_length: 16; j_call: TRBJ2-1; clone_size: -; v_call: TRBV7-5; cdr3_nt: TGTGCCAGAAGCTTAGGACAGGGGGCATCCTACAATGAGCAGTTCTTC; cdr3_aa: CARSLGQGASYNEQFF
d_call: -; cdr3_length: 14; j_call: TRBJ2-2; clone_size: -; v_call: TRBV10-3; cdr3_nt: TGTGCCATCAGTGAGCCGGGGGATACCGGGGAGCTGTTTTTT; cdr3_aa: CAISEPGDTGELFF